This T cell receptor beta chain was observed in a study of blood T cell repertoires in COVID-19 (dated by TCRdb to 2019 to 2021). With respect to the entire study: Collaborator samples came from the United States, Italy and Spain and covered acute and convalescent phases of COVID-19. A freely available public database, intended as a resource for researchers studying the immune response to SARS-CoV-2, is where the repertoires were released. The dataset comprised deeply sampled blood TCRbeta repertoires from subjects exposed to, actively infected with, or recovered from COVID-19. The prospective study material was composed of cDNA or gDNA derived from T cells, B-cell-depleted T cells, or PBMCs. A de-identified subject ID, COVID-19 status, age in years and sex were almost always included in the sample metadata. Where available, HLA class I and class II types were obtained from metadata supplied by the sample provider rather than from assay-based typing. Samples came from the ongoing ImmuneRACE study (first 160 participants) plus 1,254 subjects from 6 global collaborators. Overall results and qualifications from the work: The amount of clinical and demographic metadata varied by source and participant and was provided uncurated.

The CDR3 measures 15 amino acids from cysteine to phenylalanine. The CDR3 DNA has 45 bases and is translated from base 1. The germline V gene specifies SGHRS as CDR1 and YFSETQ as CDR2. Cut back by 2 bases and 2 bases, the V and J ends lie 11 bases apart. A note on this clone: What antigen it recognizes has not been identified. No clone much larger than this one lies a single base away; base qualities are absent.

TCRbeta CDR3 regions were amplified from genomic DNA by means of the immunoSEQ Assay, a bias-controlled multiplex PCR. The authors' pipeline ran thus. The number of nucleated cells in each sample was estimated by amplification of reference gene primers within the assay. Sequence reads were collapsed and filtered to measure the absolute abundance of every unique TCRbeta CDR3 rearrangement. For each sample, productive Simpson clonality was calculated as the square root of Simpson's diversity index over productive rearrangements. TCRdb limited this immuneACCESS table to in-frame rearrangements with V and J called. A share of clones is missing; checked studies link under half to unresolved V genes, and the rest is unexplained. D and trimming were read from the DNA, whereas the V and J calls and clone size are those reported in that table. The sample contains around 130,000 clones, around 82% of them found a single time. The ten largest clones take up around 13% of the sample.

Another Seattle source contributed samples from volunteer blood donors who had recovered from COVID-19. Whole blood was collected in K2EDTA tubes by collaborating institutions according to the institutions' own protocols. For TCRbeta analysis, collaborators shipped samples as frozen whole blood, isolated PBMCs, or DNA extracted from either of those sample types. The rearrangement joined TRBV5-1 to TRBJ1-5; the D gene is perhaps TRBD1, from 5 matching bases. This receptor was taken from a young woman who had recovered from COVID-19. Material for sequencing was peripheral blood. This receptor has the CDR3 CASSFGGEGNQPQHF. The base sequence is TGCGCCAGCAGCTTCGGAGGGGAGGGCAATCAGCCCCAGCATTTT.